The following is a T cell receptor beta chain sequence with its context. This CDR3 contains 14 residues. Trimming cost V 3 bases and J 1 base, with 9 bases left between them. Germline CDR1 is LNHDA and CDR2 is SQIVND (reference sequence). This sample was included in a study of blood T cell repertoires in COVID-19. Study background: Samples representing acute and convalescent COVID-19 were sourced from the United States, Italy and Spain. From T cells, B-cell-depleted T cells, or PBMCs came the material, which was cDNA or gDNA.

In the original analysis: Nucleated cell counts were estimated from reference gene primer amplification. The method was immunoSEQ multiplex PCR; TCRdb's version includes in-frame clones alone and lacks a portion of them. That table supplies the V and J calls and clone size; D and trimming were determined from the DNA. The sample holds 280,000 or so clones, approximately 83% seen once. The chain is built from TRBV19 and TRBJ1-2, with D maybe TRBD1 (5 bases). The origin of this receptor is a human donor in a cohort sampled during active COVID-19. Specimen: peripheral blood. The CDR3 reads CASSIWGSNYGYTF. The CDR3 DNA reads TGTGCCAGTAGTATTTGGGGCAGTAACTATGGCTACACCTTC.